The 2 T cell receptor beta chains below were found in one sample sequenced in a study of blood T cell repertoires in COVID-19. The data were produced by immunoSEQ multiplex PCR, yet TCRdb's version contains in-frame clones alone and is incomplete. The sample lists tens of thousands of clones; roughly 84% were seen once. Source material: peripheral blood. These TCRs come from a man at least 80 years old with active COVID-19.

The chain links TRBV28 to TRBJ2-7; D gene ambiguous. The V gene lost 6 bases and the J gene lost 3 bases, with 12 bases spanning the gap. The CDR3 sequence is 13 residues long. Germline loops: CDR1 MDHEN, CDR2 SYDVKM. In nucleotides, the CDR3 is TGTGCCAGCAGGCCCGCGGTGCTCTACGAGCAGTACTTC. Protein: CASRPAVLYEQYF.

V is TRBV19 and J is TRBJ1-1; the D gene is possibly TRBD1 (5 bases). The V end was cut by 2 bases, the J end by 1 base, with 11 bases between. This CDR3 comprises 15 residues. Germline loops: CDR1 LNHDA, CDR2 SQIVND (reference sequence). The CDR3 spells CASSIQGRKNTEAFF. The CDR3 DNA is TGTGCCAGTAGTATACAGGGCAGGAAGAACACTGAAGCTTTCTTT.